This T cell receptor beta chain was observed in a study of blood T cell repertoires in COVID-19. Study context: Samples came from the United States, Italy and Spain, spanning acute and convalescent COVID-19.

CDR1 MDHEN and CDR2 SYDVKM come from the germline V gene. CDR3 length: 14 amino acids. Deletions cut 2 bases from V and 7 bases from J, with 12 bases between. This table comes from immunoSEQ multiplex PCR, and its TCRdb copy is limited to in-frame clones, with some not included. Seen here are approximately 220,000 clones, 80% to 90% observed once, and the top ten hold more than 8%. The chain carries TRBV28 and TRBJ1-5; TRBD1 is a possible D gene (5 bases). The specimen sequenced was peripheral blood. This receptor was obtained from a woman between 50 and 59 years old with acute or convalescent COVID-19. The DNA for the CDR3 is TGTGCCAGCAGTTTAGCCCCTGGACAACAGCCCCAGCATTTT. It specifies CASSLAPGQQPQHF. The whole variable domain, remainder taken from reference TRBV28 and TRBJ1-5, is DVKVTQSSRYLVKRTGEKVFLECVQDMDHENMFWYRQDPGLGLRLIYFSYDVKMKEKGDIPEGYSVSREKKERFSLILESASTNQTSMYLCASSLAPGQQPQHFGDGTRLSIL.